These 30 T cell receptor beta chains share one sample of origin, sequenced in a study of blood T cells in healthy people across ages. It was with a sample-barcoded 5' primer and a J-beta primer mix that a second PCR of roughly 6 to 11 cycles was run. TCRdb redid the calling of the 5' RACE reads with MiXCR, one entry per CDR3 protein. Altogether a few hundred thousand distinct CDR3 sequences are present, 25% to 30% being singletons, with the ten largest covering 15% to 20%. The sequenced sample was blood. These receptors came from a woman in her 70s in good health.

This clonotype was picked up many times. The J gene is TRBJ2-5, the V gene TRBV4-3; D not resolved. Looked up from germline, CDR1 is LGHNA and CDR2 is YSLEER. The CDR3 is made up of 13 amino acids. V was shortened by 1 base and J by 6 bases, with 9 bases between the two germline ends. Here the CDR3 reads CASSQGLAKTQYF. The CDR3 nucleotides read TGCGCCAGCAGCCAAGGACTCGCGAAGACCCAGTACTTC.

This clonotype was counted only a few times. The chain combines TRBV4-1 with TRBJ2-5; TRBD2 agrees at 9 bases. The CDR3 contains 19 residues. The V and J ends lost 0 bases and 7 bases, in that order; junction bases with no gene match: 18. The germline V gene encodes CDR1 MGHRA and CDR2 YSYEKL. CDR3 sequence (DNA): TGCGCCAGCAGCCAAGATGATAGTAGCGGGGGACCCAGTAGGTTGACCCAGTACTTC. Protein product: CASSQDDSSGGPSRLTQYF.

This rearrangement joins TRBV6-1 to TRBJ2-2; 8 positions agree with TRBD1. V was clipped by 6 bases and J by 2 bases; unmatched bases: 5. This CDR3 is 15 amino acids long. Germline loops: CDR1 MNHNS, CDR2 SASEGT. The CDR3: CASRPGTGNTGELFF. The CDR3 DNA follows: TGTGCCAGCAGGCCCGGGACAGGAAACACCGGGGAGCTGTTTTTT.

The genes are TRBV5-1 and TRBJ2-3; tentative D call: TRBD2 (5 bases). V gave up 0 bases and J gave up 3 bases, with 14 bases separating them. Germline V gene lookup returns CDR1 SGHRS and CDR2 YFSETQ. The CDR3 is 16 residues long. CDR3 region: CASSLGLARDTDTQYF. The DNA of the CDR3 is TGCGCCAGCAGCTTGGGGCTAGCCAGAGATACAGATACGCAGTATTTT.

The chain uses TRBV11-2 and TRBJ2-5; D possibly corresponds to TRBD1 (6 bases). The better agreement between TRBJ2-7 and the DNA end casts doubt on the J call. This CDR3 has 17 residues. Germline-derived CDR1 and CDR2 are SGHAT and FQNNGV. The CDR3 loop is CASSPPRWQGYIYEQYF. The CDR3 nucleotides read TGTGCCAGCAGCCCCCCAAGGTGGCAGGGGTACATCTACGAGCAGTACTTC.

V and J are TRBV6-6 and TRBJ1-3; 8 bases match TRBD1. The germline V gene encodes CDR1 MNHNY and CDR2 SVGAGI (reference sequence). The CDR3 contains 16 residues. With V trimmed by 2 bases and J by 0 bases, 3 bases remained unmatched. CDR3 residues: CASSYQDRASGNTIYF. The CDR3 region has the DNA TGTGCCAGCAGTTACCAGGACAGGGCCTCTGGAAACACCATATATTTT.

This clonotype has more than one count but fewer than ten. The V gene is TRBV5-1, the J gene TRBJ1-2, with 9 bases that match TRBD1. The CDR3 runs to 14 residues. Germline values: CDR1 SGHRS, CDR2 YFSETQ. The ends lost 3 bases at V and 6 bases at J; junction bases unmatched: 6. CDR3 residues: CASSSGQGGDGYTF. The CDR3, as DNA: TGCGCCAGCAGCTCGGGACAGGGTGGCGATGGCTACACCTTC.

This chain links TRBV20-1 with TRBJ2-5, with D unclear. CDR3 length: 9 amino acids. Trimming cost V 8 bases and J 3 bases, with 4 bases left between them. Germline V gene data show CDR1 as DFQATT and CDR2 as SNEGSKA (reference sequence). The CDR3: CSREETQYF. The CDR3 DNA follows: TGCAGTCGAGAAGAGACCCAGTACTTC.

This clonotype was seen only a few times. The rearrangement uses TRBV9 and TRBJ2-5, with D possibly matching TRBD1 (6 bases). Deletions cut 3 bases from V and 1 base from J, with 16 bases between. Per germline, CDR1 SGDLS and CDR2 YYNGEE. The CDR3 runs 16 residues. The CDR3 region has the DNA TGTGCCAGCAGCGCTGGACAGCCTCCTATCCAAGAGACCCAGTACTTC. Translation gives CASSAGQPPIQETQYF. Full variable domain (rest looked up from reference TRBV9 and TRBJ2-5): DSGVTQTPKHLITATGQRVTLRCSPRSGDLSVYWYQQSLDQGLQFLIQYYNGEERAKGNILERFSAQQFPDLHSELNLSSLELGDSALYFCASSAGQPPIQETQYFGPGTRLLVL.

The chain couples TRBV6-2 or TRBV6-3 to TRBJ2-1, with 12 bases identical to TRBD1. The CDR3 is made up of 20 amino acids. CDR1 and CDR2 from the germline V gene are MNHEY and SVGEGT. The ends lost 0 bases at V and 4 bases at J; junction bases unmatched: 13. CDR3 bases: TGTGCCAGCAGTTACTCGAAATGGGATGGGACAGGGGGCCTTTACAATGAGCAGTTCTTC. It yields the protein CASSYSKWDGTGGLYNEQFF.

A note on this clonotype: A much larger clone lies a single base off, so this may be a read error. The chain is built from TRBV5-1 and TRBJ1-4; D not resolved. The CDR3 has 14 residues. Germline V lookup: CDR1 SGHRS, CDR2 YFSETQ. In nucleotides, the CDR3 is TGCGCCAGCAGCTTGGCCGGCCCTAATGAAGAACTGTTTTTT. It translates to CASSLAGPNEELFF.

This sequence joins TRBV11-2 and TRBJ2-3; TRBD2 aligns across 9 bases. The CDR3 covers 17 residues. J was trimmed by 5 bases and V by 1 base; bases with no gene match: 10. Germline V CDR1 and CDR2: SGHAT, FQNNGV. Written as DNA, the CDR3 is TGTGCCAGCAGCTTAGTAATTAGCGGGGGAGGACGAGATACGCAGTATTTT. Residues: CASSLVISGGGRDTQYF.

This clonotype was picked up many times. V and J are TRBV12-3 or TRBV12-4 and TRBJ2-1; 8 nucleotides line up with TRBD2. This CDR3 spans 15 amino acids. The V and J ends lost 3 bases and 4 bases, in that order; junction bases with no gene match: 5. In DNA, the CDR3 is TGTGCCAGCAGTTTGGAAGCGGGAGTATACAATGAGCAGTTCTTC. Translation: CASSLEAGVYNEQFF.

This clonotype has more than one count but fewer than ten. A read error may produce the germline difference seen at one junction end. As DNA, the CDR3 is TGTGCCAGCAGTTCTAGGTTATCTGAGGCTTTCTTT. Protein sequence: CASSSRLSEAFF. V gene TRBV6-5 combines with J gene TRBJ1-1; D unresolved. Germline V gene lookup returns CDR1 MNHEY and CDR2 SVGAGI. The CDR3 length is 12 residues.

Points on this clonotype: One end of the junction fails to match germline, which may point to a read error. V gene TRBV7-3 combines with J gene TRBJ1-1, with TRBD1 as a possible D gene (6 bases). The CDR3 covers 13 residues. Germline loops: CDR1 SGHTA, CDR2 FQGTGA. This CDR3 reads CASSPQGNTEASF. In DNA, the CDR3 is TGTGCCAGCAGCCCACAGGGAAACACTGAAGCTTCCTTT.

J is TRBJ2-1 and V is TRBV7-3; tentative D call: TRBD2 (6 bases). Trimming cost V 2 bases and J 4 bases, with 12 bases left between them. This CDR3 region has 15 residues. Germline CDR1 SGHTA, CDR2 FQGTGA. The CDR3 sequence: CASSLRLADYNEQFF. The DNA of the CDR3 is TGTGCCAGCAGCTTACGTTTAGCGGATTACAATGAGCAGTTCTTC. Complete variable domain (other parts from reference TRBV7-3 and TRBJ2-1): GAGVSQTPSNKVTEKGKYVELRCDPISGHTALYWYRQSLGQGPEFLIYFQGTGAADDSGLPNDRFFAVRPEGSVSTLKIQRTERGDSAVYLCASSLRLADYNEQFFGPGTRLTVL.

This chain connects TRBV20-1 to TRBJ1-1, with 8 bases that match TRBD1. Looked up from germline, CDR1 is DFQATT and CDR2 is SNEGSKA (reference sequence). Trimming took 3 bases from V and 2 from J; bases not matched to a gene: 5. The length of the CDR3 is 14 residues. CDR3 bases: TGCAGTGCTAGTCGCCAGGGGGCAAACACTGAAGCTTTCTTT. It specifies CSASRQGANTEAFF.

This clonotype was seen a handful of times. The chain is built from TRBV7-2 and TRBJ2-5; D is possibly TRBD2 (6 bases). This CDR3 comprises 18 residues. Germline values: CDR1 SGHTA, CDR2 FQGNSA. V lost 2 bases, J lost 0 bases, and 19 bases lay in between. CDR3 region: CASSLPPVGDLYQETQYF. CDR3 sequence (DNA): TGTGCCAGCAGCTTACCCCCGGTGGGGGACTTGTACCAAGAGACCCAGTACTTC.

This clonotype showed up many times. The V and J genes are TRBV24-1 and TRBJ2-1; 13 nucleotides align to TRBD2. V trimming: 4 bases; J trimming: 8 bases; junction bases outside the gene matches: 13. CDR3 size: 18 residues. Germline values: CDR1 KGHDR, CDR2 SFDVKD. CDR3 in DNA: TGTGCCACCAGTGACGCCTGGGGGACTAGCGGGGAGGTCGATGAGCAGTTCTTC. The encoded protein is CATSDAWGTSGEVDEQFF.

The chain has TRBV6-5 and TRBJ2-7; 9 bases are a match to TRBD2. CDR3 length: 16 residues. Trimming at V came to 0 bases and at J to 1 base, leaving 4 bases not matched to a gene. In germline, CDR1 is MNHEY, CDR2 SVGAGI. As DNA, the CDR3 is TGTGCCAGCAGTTACTCGGGCAGCGGGGGGTCCTACGAGCAGTACTTC. As protein: CASSYSGSGGSYEQYF.

This chain connects TRBV12-3 or TRBV12-4 to TRBJ1-2; TRBD1 matches 8 bases. This CDR3 region has 13 residues. The V segment lost 3 bases and the J segment 6 bases; nucleotides outside the gene matches: 3. The CDR3: CASSFEQGDGYTF. As DNA, the CDR3 is TGTGCCAGCAGTTTTGAACAGGGGGATGGCTACACCTTC.

This clonotype was counted a few times. The chain joins TRBV5-1 to TRBJ2-2; D not certain. This CDR3 is 16 amino acids long. Germline V gene sequence: CDR1 SGHRS, CDR2 YFSETQ. Trimming removed 0 bases from V and 0 bases from J, with 9 bases in between. In DNA, the CDR3 is TGCGCCAGCAGCTTGGGTAGGACCGCGAACACCGGGGAGCTGTTTTTT. As protein: CASSLGRTANTGELFF.

The CDR3 spells CASSPNWASREQYF. CDR3 DNA sequence: TGTGCCAGCAGTCCAAACTGGGCCTCGAGGGAGCAGTACTTC. The genes are TRBV12-3 or TRBV12-4 and TRBJ2-7; the D is unclear. This CDR3 spans 14 amino acids. The V gene lost 5 bases and the J gene lost 7 bases, with 18 bases spanning the gap.

The rearrangement joins TRBV19 to TRBJ2-3, with 9 nucleotides matching TRBD2. CDR3 size: 15 residues. Trimming removed 3 bases from V and 6 bases from J; junction bases left unmatched: 7. Germline CDR1 reads LNHDA; CDR2 reads SQIVND (reference sequence). This CDR3 reads CASSMGLAGMDTQYF. The CDR3, as DNA: TGTGCCAGTAGTATGGGGCTAGCGGGGATGGATACGCAGTATTTT.

This chain uses TRBV27 with TRBJ1-1, with D uncertain. The V end was cut by 7 bases, the J end by 2 bases, with 5 bases between. The CDR3 contains 11 residues. Per the germline V gene, CDR1 is MNHEY and CDR2 is SMNVEV (reference sequence). The CDR3 nucleotides are TGTGCCAGCATGGACAACACTGAAGCTTTCTTT. Translated: CASMDNTEAFF.

The V gene is TRBV29-1, the J gene TRBJ1-6; 8 nucleotides line up with TRBD1. The CDR3 length is 14 residues. The ends lost 8 bases at V and 5 bases at J; junction bases unmatched: 8. CDR1 is SQVTM, CDR2 ANQGSEA, per germline. CDR3 nucleotides: TGCAGCCTCGACGGCAGGGGGCATAATTCACCCCTCCACTTT. It specifies CSLDGRGHNSPLHF.

This clonotype was counted only a few times. The rearrangement links TRBV7-3 to TRBJ2-1; no clear D gene. The CDR3 extends over 13 amino acids. Germline loops: CDR1 SGHTA, CDR2 FQGTGA. Trimming removed 2 bases from V and 6 bases from J, with 8 bases in between. CDR3: CASSLSGSNEQFF. The CDR3 bases are TGTGCCAGCAGCTTATCAGGTTCCAATGAGCAGTTCTTC.

The genes are TRBV6-6 and TRBJ2-1, with 9 nucleotides matching TRBD2. The CDR3 is 16 amino acids. Trimming cost V 0 bases and J 6 bases; bases outside gene matches: 6. Per the germline V gene, CDR1 is MNHNY and CDR2 is SVGAGI (reference sequence). The CDR3 nucleotides read TGTGCCAGCAGTTACTCGATTGCGGGGGGGCGCAATGAGCAGTTCTTC. Encoded protein: CASSYSIAGGRNEQFF.

The chain recombines TRBV20-1 with TRBJ2-1; 13 positions agree with TRBD2. Germline lookup yields CDR1 DFQATT and CDR2 SNEGSKA (reference sequence). The CDR3 spans 17 residues. The V segment lost 6 bases and the J segment 0 bases; nucleotides outside the gene matches: 8. CDR3 DNA: TGCAGTGCCCCGACTAGCGGGGGGCCCACCTCCTACAATGAGCAGTTCTTC. This translates into CSAPTSGGPTSYNEQFF.

The J gene is TRBJ2-5, the V gene TRBV12-3 or TRBV12-4; 7 bases are a match to TRBD1. The J segment lost 1 base and the V segment lost 6 bases, leaving 5 bases of the junction unmatched. This CDR3 contains 14 residues. CDR3 sequence: CASRPDRVQETQYF. The CDR3 bases are TGTGCCAGCAGACCTGACAGGGTCCAAGAGACCCAGTACTTC.